This T cell receptor (beta chain) was recorded in a study of blood T cell repertoires in COVID-19 (dated by TCRdb to 2019 to 2021). In terms of the full investigation: The collaborator samples originated in the United States, Italy and Spain and spanned the acute and convalescent phases of COVID-19. The prospective study material was composed of cDNA or gDNA derived from T cells, B-cell-depleted T cells, or PBMCs. Deeply sampled blood TCRbeta repertoires from subjects exposed to, actively infected with, or recovered from COVID-19 were included in the dataset. The repertoires were released in a freely available public database meant as a resource for research on the immune response to SARS-CoV-2. Samples were obtained from the ongoing ImmuneRACE study (first 160 participants) and from roughly 1,300 subjects provided by 6 global collaborators. A de-identified subject ID, COVID-19 status, age in years and sex were almost always included in the sample metadata. Where available, HLA class I and class II types were taken from metadata supplied by the sample provider and were not determined by assay-based typing.

Paper-wide results and their limitations: The amount of clinical and demographic metadata varied by source and participant and was provided uncurated.

For this clone: No antigen is known for it. No per-base quality is available; no much larger clone lies one base away.

TCRbeta CDR3 regions were amplified from genomic DNA using the immunoSEQ Assay, a bias-controlled multiplex PCR. As for how the authors treated the data: The number of nucleated cells in each sample was estimated by amplification of reference gene primers within the assay. Sequence reads were collapsed and filtered to measure the absolute abundance of every unique TCRbeta CDR3 rearrangement. For each sample, productive Simpson clonality was calculated by taking the square root of Simpson's diversity index across productive rearrangements. Drawn from immuneACCESS, this table holds only the in-frame rearrangements with V and J called that TCRdb kept. Clones are partly lost; checked studies trace under half to an unresolved V gene and leave the rest unexplained. V and J calls plus clone size are reproduced from that table; the DNA served to infer D and trimming. The sample yields about 100,000 clones; around 90% were counted once. More than 1.5% of the sample is taken by the ten largest.

The V and J ends are trimmed by 0 bases and 5 bases, leaving 16 bases between them. The germline V gene (reference sequence) sets CDR1 to GTSNPN and CDR2 to SVGIG. The CDR3 sequence holds 15 residues, the cysteine and phenylalanine included. The entry retains the CDR3 DNA only, 45 bases that are in frame from base 1. At one collaborating source in Seattle, patients were enrolled during active infection and were followed longitudinally through the course of disease. Each collaborating institution followed its own protocols to collect whole blood in K2EDTA tubes. For TCRbeta analysis, collaborators shipped samples in one of three forms: frozen whole blood, isolated PBMCs, or DNA extracted from either of those sample types.

The source is a woman aged 45 to 65 with COVID-19, enrolled during active disease. The rearranged chain carries TRBV30 and TRBJ2-5; TRBD2 might be the D gene, on 5 matching bases. Sequenced material: peripheral blood. The bases read TGTGCCTGGAGTGTAGTATCTTTGTCGGGGGAGACCCAGTACTTC. The translation is CAWSVVSLSGETQYF. The entire variable domain, with the stretches around the CDR3 drawn from the reference TRBV30 and TRBJ2-5 proteins, is SQTIHQWPATLVQPVGSPLSLECTVEGTSNPNLYWYRQAAGRGLQLLFYSVGIGQISSEVPQNLSASRPQDRQFILSSKKLLLSDSGFYLCAWSVVSLSGETQYFGPGTRLLVL.